This T cell receptor beta chain was identified in a study of blood T cells in healthy people across ages. The CDR3 consists of 14 residues. V was pared by 6 bases and J by 6 bases, with 9 bases of the junction left unmatched. PCR was performed a second time for about 7 to 12 cycles using a sample-barcoded 5' primer and a J-beta primer mix. TCRdb called the 5' RACE reads again in MiXCR, with one record for every CDR3 protein. This repertoire shows fewer than 650,000 distinct CDR3 sequences, around 27% found once; its top ten account for under 4.5%. General observations from the study: Both naive CD4+ cell counts and diversity were greater in long-lived donors than in aged donors.

As for this clonotype: Antigen specificity is unknown.

These data are also associated with another study on T cells of mothers and their children. That source notes: Donation involved a few healthy Caucasian mothers and the six children that they had.

This receptor was identified in a boy aged 2 to 10 in good health. The V call is TRBV12-3 or TRBV12-4, the J call TRBJ2-7; 9 bases match TRBD1. Sequencing input: blood. As DNA, the CDR3 is TGTGCCAGCAGCTTAACAGGGGGCGGGCCCGAGCAGTACTTC. Encoded protein: CASSLTGGGPEQYF.